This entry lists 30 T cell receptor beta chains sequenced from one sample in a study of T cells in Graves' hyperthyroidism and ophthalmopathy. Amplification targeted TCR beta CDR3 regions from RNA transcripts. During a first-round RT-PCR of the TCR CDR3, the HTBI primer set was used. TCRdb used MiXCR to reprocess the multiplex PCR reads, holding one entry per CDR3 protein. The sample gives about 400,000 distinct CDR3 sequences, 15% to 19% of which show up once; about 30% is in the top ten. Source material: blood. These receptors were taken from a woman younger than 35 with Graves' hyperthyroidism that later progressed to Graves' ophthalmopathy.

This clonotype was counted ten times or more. The chain's CDR3 is CASSQGSTGANTGELFF. The CDR3 DNA sequence: TGTGCCAGCAGCCAAGGGTCCACCGGAGCGAACACCGGGGAGCTGTTTTTT. This rearrangement joins TRBV3-1 to TRBJ2-2; D unresolved. Germline V lookup: CDR1 LGHDT, CDR2 YNNKEL (reference sequence). Trimming pared 1 base from V and 0 bases from J, leaving 12 bases between. There are 17 residues in the CDR3.

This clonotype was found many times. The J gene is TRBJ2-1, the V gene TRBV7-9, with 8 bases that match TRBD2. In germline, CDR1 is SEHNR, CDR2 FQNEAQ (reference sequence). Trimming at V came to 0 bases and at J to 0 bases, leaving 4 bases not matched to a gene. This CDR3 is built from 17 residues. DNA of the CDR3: TGTGCCAGCAGCTTAGCTCCGGGGGGGGGCTCCTACAATGAGCAGTTCTTC. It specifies CASSLAPGGGSYNEQFF.

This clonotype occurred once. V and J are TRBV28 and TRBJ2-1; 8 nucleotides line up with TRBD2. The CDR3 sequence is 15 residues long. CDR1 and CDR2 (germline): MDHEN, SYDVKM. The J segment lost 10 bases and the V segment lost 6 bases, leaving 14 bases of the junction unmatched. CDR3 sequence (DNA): TGTGCCAGCAGCCCTCAGGGACTAGACGCTGGGGAGCAGTTCTTC. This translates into CASSPQGLDAGEQFF.

The CDR3 loop reads CASTPTTGVIHTDTQYF. The CDR3 bases are TGTGCCAGCACCCCGACTACAGGGGTGATTCACACAGATACGCAGTATTTT. The chain couples TRBV7-9 to TRBJ2-3; 7 bases line up with TRBD1. With 7 bases clipped from V and 2 bases from J, the junction kept 15 bases outside the gene matches. Looked up from germline, CDR1 is SEHNR and CDR2 is FQNEAQ (reference sequence). This CDR3 has 17 amino acids.

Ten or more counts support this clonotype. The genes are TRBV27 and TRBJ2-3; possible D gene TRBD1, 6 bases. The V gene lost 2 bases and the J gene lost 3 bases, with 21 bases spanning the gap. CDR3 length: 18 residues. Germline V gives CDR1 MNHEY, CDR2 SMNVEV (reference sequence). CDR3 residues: CASSLNRSTRDITDTQYF. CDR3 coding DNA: TGTGCCAGCAGTTTAAACAGATCGACCCGGGACATTACAGATACGCAGTATTTT.

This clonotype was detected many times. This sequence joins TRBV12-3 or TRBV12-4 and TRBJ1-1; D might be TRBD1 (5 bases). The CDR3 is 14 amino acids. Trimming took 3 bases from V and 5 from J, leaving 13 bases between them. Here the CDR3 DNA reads TGTGCCAGCAGTTTGCAGGGTGGGAAAACTGAAGCTTTCTTT. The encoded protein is CASSLQGGKTEAFF.

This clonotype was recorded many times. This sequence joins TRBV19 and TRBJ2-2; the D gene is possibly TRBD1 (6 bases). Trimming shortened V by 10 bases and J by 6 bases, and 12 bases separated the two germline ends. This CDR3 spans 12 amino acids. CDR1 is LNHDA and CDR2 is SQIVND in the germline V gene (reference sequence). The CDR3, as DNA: TGTGCCATCAAGGGGGTGGCCGGGGAGCTGTTTTTT. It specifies CAIKGVAGELFF.

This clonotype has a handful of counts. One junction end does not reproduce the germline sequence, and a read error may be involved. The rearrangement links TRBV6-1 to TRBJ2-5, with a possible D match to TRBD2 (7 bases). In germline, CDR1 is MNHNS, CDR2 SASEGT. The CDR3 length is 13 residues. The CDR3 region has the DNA TGTGCCAGCAGTGAAAGGGGGGGACACTTTTCGAACTTC. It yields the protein CASSERGGHFSNF.

CDR3 in amino acids: CSANSQTYEQYF. The CDR3 DNA reads as TGCAGTGCTAATAGTCAGACTTACGAGCAGTACTTC. V gene TRBV20-1 combines with J gene TRBJ2-7; D ambiguous. From germline, CDR1 is DFQATT and CDR2 SNEGSKA (reference sequence). Deletions cut 4 bases from V and 4 bases from J, with 11 bases between. The CDR3 extends over 12 amino acids.

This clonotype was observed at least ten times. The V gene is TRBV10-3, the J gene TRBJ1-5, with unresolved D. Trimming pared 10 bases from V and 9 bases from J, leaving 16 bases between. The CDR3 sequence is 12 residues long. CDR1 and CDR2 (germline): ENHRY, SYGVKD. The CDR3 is CATEDRPGPQHF. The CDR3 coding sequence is TGTGCCACCGAGGACCGTCCCGGGCCCCAGCATTTT.

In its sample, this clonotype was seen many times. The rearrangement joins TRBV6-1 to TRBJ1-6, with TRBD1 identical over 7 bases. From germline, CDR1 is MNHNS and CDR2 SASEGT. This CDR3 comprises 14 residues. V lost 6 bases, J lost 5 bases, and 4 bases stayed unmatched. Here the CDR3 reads CASSPGQDNSPLHF. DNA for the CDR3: TGTGCCAGCAGCCCTGGACAGGATAATTCACCCCTCCACTTT.

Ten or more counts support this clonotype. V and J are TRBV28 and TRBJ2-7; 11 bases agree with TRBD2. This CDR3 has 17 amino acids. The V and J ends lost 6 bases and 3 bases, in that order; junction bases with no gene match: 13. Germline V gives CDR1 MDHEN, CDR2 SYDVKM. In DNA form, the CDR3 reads TGTGCCAGCAGCACTTCTCCGGGACTAGCGGATGTCTACGAGCAGTACTTC. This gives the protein CASSTSPGLADVYEQYF.

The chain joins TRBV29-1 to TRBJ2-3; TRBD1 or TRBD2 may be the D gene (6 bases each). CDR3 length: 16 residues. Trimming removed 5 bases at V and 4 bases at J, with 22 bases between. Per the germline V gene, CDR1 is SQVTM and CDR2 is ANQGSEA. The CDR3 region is CSVSGAPGLSSDTQYF. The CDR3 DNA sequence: TGCAGCGTTTCGGGGGCGCCCGGGCTCTCTTCAGATACGCAGTATTTT.

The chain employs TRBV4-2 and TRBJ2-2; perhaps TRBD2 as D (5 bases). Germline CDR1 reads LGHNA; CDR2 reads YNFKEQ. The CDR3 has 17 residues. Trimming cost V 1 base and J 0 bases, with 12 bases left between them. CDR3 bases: TGTGCCAGCAGCCAAGGGAGGTTCGGATCGAACACCGGGGAGCTGTTTTTT. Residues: CASSQGRFGSNTGELFF.

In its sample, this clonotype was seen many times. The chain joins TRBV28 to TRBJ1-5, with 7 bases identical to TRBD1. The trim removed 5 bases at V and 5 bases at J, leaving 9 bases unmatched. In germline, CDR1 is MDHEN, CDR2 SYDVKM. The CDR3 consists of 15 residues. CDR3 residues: CASSDDREVDQPQHF. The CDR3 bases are TGTGCCAGCAGTGATGACAGGGAGGTCGATCAGCCCCAGCATTTT.

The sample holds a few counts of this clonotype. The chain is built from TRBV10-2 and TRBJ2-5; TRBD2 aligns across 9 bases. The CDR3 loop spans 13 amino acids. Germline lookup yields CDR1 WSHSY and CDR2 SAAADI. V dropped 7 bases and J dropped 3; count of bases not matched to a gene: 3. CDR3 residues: CASTGGGEETQYF. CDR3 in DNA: TGCGCCAGCACGGGCGGGGGGGAAGAGACCCAGTACTTC.

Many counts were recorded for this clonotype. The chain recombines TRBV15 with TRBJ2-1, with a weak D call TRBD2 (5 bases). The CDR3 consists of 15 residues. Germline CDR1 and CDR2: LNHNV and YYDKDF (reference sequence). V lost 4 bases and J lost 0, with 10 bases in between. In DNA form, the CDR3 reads TGTGCCACCAGCACGCCGGAGGACTCCTACAATGAGCAGTTCTTC. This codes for CATSTPEDSYNEQFF.

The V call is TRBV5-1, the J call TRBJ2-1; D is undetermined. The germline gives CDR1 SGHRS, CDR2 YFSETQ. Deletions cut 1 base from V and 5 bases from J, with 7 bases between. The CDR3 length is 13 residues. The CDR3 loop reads CASSLTTHNEQFF. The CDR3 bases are TGCGCCAGCAGCTTGACTACACACAATGAGCAGTTCTTC.

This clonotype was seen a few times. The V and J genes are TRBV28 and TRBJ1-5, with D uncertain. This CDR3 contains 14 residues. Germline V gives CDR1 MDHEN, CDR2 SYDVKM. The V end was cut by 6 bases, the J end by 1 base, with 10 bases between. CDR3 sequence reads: CASRGGLSNQPQHF. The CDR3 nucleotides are TGTGCCAGCAGGGGCGGACTGAGCAATCAGCCCCAGCATTTT.

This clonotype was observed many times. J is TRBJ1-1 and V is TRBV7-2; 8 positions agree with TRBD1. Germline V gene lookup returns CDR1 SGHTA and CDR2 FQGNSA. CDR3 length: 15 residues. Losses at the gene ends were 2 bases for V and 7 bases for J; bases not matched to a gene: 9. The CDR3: CASSLSRGRGLEAFF. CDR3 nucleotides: TGTGCCAGCAGCTTAAGCAGGGGGCGCGGTCTTGAAGCTTTCTTT.

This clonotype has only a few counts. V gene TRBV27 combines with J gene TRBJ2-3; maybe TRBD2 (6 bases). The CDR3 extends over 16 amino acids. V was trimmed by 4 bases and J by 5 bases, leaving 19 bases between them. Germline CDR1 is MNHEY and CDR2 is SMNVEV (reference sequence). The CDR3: CASSSMVRELGDTQYF. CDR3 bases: TGTGCCAGCAGTTCCATGGTCCGGGAGCTTGGAGATACGCAGTATTTT.

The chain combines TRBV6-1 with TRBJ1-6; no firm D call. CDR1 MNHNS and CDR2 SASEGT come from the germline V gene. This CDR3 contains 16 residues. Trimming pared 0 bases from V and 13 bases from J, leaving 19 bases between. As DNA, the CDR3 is TGTGCCAGCAGTGAAGCGCTGGGAACAGCCTTTTTCCCCCTCCACTTT. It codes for CASSEALGTAFFPLHF.

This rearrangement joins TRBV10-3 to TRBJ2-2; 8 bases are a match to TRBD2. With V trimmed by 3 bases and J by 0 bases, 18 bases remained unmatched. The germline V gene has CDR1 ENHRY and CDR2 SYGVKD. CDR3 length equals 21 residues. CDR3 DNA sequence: TGTGCCATCAGTGACCCCGAGGGGGGGAATAGCGGGATTCCGAACACCGGGGAGCTGTTTTTT. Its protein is CAISDPEGGNSGIPNTGELFF.

The CDR3 sequence is CASRPEGKLPGELFF. CDR3 bases: TGTGCCAGCAGACCCGAGGGGAAATTACCCGGGGAGCTGTTTTTT. The chain combines TRBV11-2 with TRBJ2-2, with D perhaps TRBD1 or TRBD2 (5 bases each). The CDR3 runs to 15 residues. CDR1 and CDR2 (germline): SGHAT, FQNNGV. Trimming left V 6 bases short and J 6 bases short, with 17 bases between.

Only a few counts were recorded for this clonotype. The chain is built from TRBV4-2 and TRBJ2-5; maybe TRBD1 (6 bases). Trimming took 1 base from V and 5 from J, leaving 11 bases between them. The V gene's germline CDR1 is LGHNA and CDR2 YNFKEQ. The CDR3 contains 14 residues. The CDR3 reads CASSQGVQGETQYF. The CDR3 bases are TGTGCCAGCAGCCAAGGGGTGCAGGGGGAGACCCAGTACTTC.

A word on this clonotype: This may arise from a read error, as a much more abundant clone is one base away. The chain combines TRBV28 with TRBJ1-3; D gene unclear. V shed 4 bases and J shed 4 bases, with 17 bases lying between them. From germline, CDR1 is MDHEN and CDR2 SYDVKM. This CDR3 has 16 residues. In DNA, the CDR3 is TGTGCCAGCAGTTCCGGAATTCCCGGTGAAGGAAACACCATATATTTT. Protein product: CASSSGIPGEGNTIYF.

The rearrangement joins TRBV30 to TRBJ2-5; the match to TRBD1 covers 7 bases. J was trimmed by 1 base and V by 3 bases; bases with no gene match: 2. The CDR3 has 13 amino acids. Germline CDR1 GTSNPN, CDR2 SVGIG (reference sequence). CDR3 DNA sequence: TGTGCCTGGAGGTACAGGGGCCAAGAGACCCAGTACTTC. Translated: CAWRYRGQETQYF.

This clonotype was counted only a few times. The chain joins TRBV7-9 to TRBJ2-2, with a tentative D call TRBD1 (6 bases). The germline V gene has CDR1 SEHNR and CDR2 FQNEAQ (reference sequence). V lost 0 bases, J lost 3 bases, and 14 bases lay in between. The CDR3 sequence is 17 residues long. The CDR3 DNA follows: TGTGCCAGCAGCTTAGCGCCAACAGGGTATGACACCGGGGAGCTGTTTTTT. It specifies CASSLAPTGYDTGELFF.

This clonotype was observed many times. The CDR3 loop reads CASSRLAGEGELFF. The CDR3 DNA follows: TGTGCCAGCTCACGACTAGCGGGAGAAGGGGAGCTGTTTTTT. The chain carries TRBV18 and TRBJ2-2; 12 nucleotides line up with TRBD2. V shed 4 bases and J 8 bases; nucleotides not matched to a gene: 2. Germline CDR1 reads KGHSH; CDR2 reads LQKENI. This CDR3 has 14 amino acids.

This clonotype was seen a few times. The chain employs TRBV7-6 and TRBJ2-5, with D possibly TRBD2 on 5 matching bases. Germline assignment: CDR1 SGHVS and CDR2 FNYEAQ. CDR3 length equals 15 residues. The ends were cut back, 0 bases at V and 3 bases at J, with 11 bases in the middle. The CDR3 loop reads CASSLAPRREETQYF. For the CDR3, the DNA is TGTGCCAGCAGCTTAGCGCCCAGGCGGGAAGAGACCCAGTACTTC.